The TCR beta chain under discussion was sequenced for a study of shared clonotypes between healthy human individuals. Whole-study findings and limits: Tissues were not sampled, only blood, and their repertoires likely differ.

Libraries were prepared by immunoSEQ multiplex PCR; TCRdb keeps only in-frame clonotypes and omits some of them. The sample consists of more than 1,200,000 clones, just under 99% of them appearing once. This CDR3 comprises 14 residues. Germline assignment: CDR1 MNHNS and CDR2 SASEGT. V lost 3 bases, J lost 2 bases, and 3 bases stayed unmatched. As for this clone: What it recognizes is unknown.

The sequencing sample was made of naive CD4+ T cells sorted from blood. Subset defined: CD45RA+ positively selected. This sequence joins TRBV6-1 and TRBJ2-5; the match to TRBD1 covers 7 bases. The receptor was isolated from a man aged 30 to 45 in good health. CDR3 amino acids: CASSDGTAQETQYF. CDR3 bases: TGTGCCAGCAGTGACGGGACAGCACAAGAGACCCAGTACTTC.